This TCR beta chain was sequenced in a study of blood T cells in healthy people across ages. PCR was performed a second time for about 7 to 12 cycles using a sample-barcoded 5' primer and a J-beta primer mix. TCRdb passed the 5' RACE reads through MiXCR, listing each CDR3 protein once. The sample records under 2,000,000 distinct CDR3 sequences, approximately 50% being singletons. The CDR3 has 14 amino acids. The germline V gene has CDR1 SGHVS and CDR2 FQNEAQ. V lost 1 base to trimming and J lost 3 bases, with 10 bases between them. Donor samples were obtained from healthy Caucasian individuals from Russia, aged 6 to 90.

The rearrangement uses TRBV7-8 and TRBJ2-7; D is unclear. The clonotype originates from a woman between 40 and 50 years old in good health. Sequenced sample: blood. The CDR3 spells CASSLGTYIYEQYF. The CDR3 nucleotides read TGTGCCAGCAGCTTAGGAACGTATATCTACGAGCAGTACTTC.